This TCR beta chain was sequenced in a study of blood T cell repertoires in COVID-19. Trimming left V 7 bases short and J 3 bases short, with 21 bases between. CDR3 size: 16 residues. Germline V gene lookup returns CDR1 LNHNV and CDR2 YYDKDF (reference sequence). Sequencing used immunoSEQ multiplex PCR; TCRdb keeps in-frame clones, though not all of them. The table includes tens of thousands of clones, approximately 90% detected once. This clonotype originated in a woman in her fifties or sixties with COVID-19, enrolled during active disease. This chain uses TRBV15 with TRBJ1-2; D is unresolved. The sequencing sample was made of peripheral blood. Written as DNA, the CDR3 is TGTGCCACCACCCCAACCTCTCGCGTCGGAGACTATGGCTACACCTTC. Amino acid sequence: CATTPTSRVGDYGYTF.